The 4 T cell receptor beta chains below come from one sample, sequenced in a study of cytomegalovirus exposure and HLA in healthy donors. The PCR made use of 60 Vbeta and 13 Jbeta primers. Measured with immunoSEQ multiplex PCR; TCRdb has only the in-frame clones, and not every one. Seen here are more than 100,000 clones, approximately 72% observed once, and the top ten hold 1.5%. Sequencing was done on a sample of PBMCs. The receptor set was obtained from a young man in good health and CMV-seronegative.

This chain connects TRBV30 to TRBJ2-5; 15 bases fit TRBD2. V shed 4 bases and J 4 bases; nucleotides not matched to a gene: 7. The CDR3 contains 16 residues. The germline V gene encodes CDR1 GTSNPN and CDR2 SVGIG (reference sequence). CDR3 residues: CAWTKGLAGGLETQYF. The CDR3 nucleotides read TGTGCCTGGACCAAAGGACTAGCGGGGGGGCTAGAGACCCAGTACTTC.

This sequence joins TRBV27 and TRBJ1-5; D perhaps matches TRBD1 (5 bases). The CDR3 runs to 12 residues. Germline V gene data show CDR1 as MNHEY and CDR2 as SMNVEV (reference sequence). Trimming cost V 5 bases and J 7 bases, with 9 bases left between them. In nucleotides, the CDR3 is TGTGCCAGCAGTCCCTCAGGGCAGCCCCAGCATTTT. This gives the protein CASSPSGQPQHF.

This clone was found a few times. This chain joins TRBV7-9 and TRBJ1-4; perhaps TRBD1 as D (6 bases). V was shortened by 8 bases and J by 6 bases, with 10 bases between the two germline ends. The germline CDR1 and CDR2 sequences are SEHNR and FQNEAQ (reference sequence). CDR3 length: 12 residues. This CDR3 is CASQGRDEKLFF. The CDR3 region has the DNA TGTGCCAGCCAGGGGAGGGATGAAAAACTGTTTTTT.

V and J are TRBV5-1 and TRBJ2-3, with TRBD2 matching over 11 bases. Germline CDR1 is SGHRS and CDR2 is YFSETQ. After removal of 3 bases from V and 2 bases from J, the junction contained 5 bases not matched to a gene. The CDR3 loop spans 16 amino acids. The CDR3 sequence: CASSSSLAGATDTQYF. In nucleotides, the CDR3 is TGCGCCAGCAGCTCATCACTAGCGGGAGCCACAGATACGCAGTATTTT.